This T cell receptor (beta chain) was obtained from a study of shared clonotypes between healthy human individuals. Each sample came from a Caucasian adult donor living in Nashville, Tennessee. Generated by immunoSEQ multiplex PCR, the TCRdb table keeps only in-frame clones and is missing some. The sample holds nearly 1 million clones, approximately 76% seen once. Trimming took off 4 bases at V and 8 bases at J, with 14 bases between the two ends. The CDR3 has 12 residues. The germline CDR1 and CDR2 sequences are GTSNPN and SVGIG (reference sequence). Sequencing was carried out using memory CD4+ T cells sorted from blood. Indicated subset: CD45RA-negative fraction. The source of this sequence is a man aged 18-30 years in good health. The V and J genes are TRBV30 and TRBJ1-2; D remains unclear. This chain's CDR3 is CAWTRLIVGYTF. For the CDR3, the DNA is TGTGCCTGGACCCGTTTAATTGTAGGCTACACCTTC.